This TCR beta chain derives from a study of T-cell reconstitution after alpha-beta-depleted transplantation in children. This clonotype was counted ten times or more. Using unique molecular identifiers, the investigators prepared the TCRbeta library. TCRdb reanalysed the PCR reads using MiXCR and keeps one entry per CDR3 protein. This table holds roughly 100,000 distinct CDR3 sequences, 7% to 10% found once. The receptor was isolated from a human donor who donated a stem cell graft to a child with congenital amegakaryocytic thrombocytopenia. Sequenced here: PBMCs from the stem cell graft donor, sampled from the stem cell graft.

CDR3 DNA sequence: TGTGCCAGCAGGACCAGGGACCTTCGCTACGAGCAGTACTTC. Translation: CASRTRDLRYEQYF. The J gene is TRBJ2-7, the V gene TRBV27, with D possibly called TRBD1 or TRBD2 (5 bases each). This CDR3 is 14 amino acids long. V lost 6 bases and J lost 3, with 15 bases in between. The germline V gene encodes CDR1 MNHEY and CDR2 SMNVEV (reference sequence).